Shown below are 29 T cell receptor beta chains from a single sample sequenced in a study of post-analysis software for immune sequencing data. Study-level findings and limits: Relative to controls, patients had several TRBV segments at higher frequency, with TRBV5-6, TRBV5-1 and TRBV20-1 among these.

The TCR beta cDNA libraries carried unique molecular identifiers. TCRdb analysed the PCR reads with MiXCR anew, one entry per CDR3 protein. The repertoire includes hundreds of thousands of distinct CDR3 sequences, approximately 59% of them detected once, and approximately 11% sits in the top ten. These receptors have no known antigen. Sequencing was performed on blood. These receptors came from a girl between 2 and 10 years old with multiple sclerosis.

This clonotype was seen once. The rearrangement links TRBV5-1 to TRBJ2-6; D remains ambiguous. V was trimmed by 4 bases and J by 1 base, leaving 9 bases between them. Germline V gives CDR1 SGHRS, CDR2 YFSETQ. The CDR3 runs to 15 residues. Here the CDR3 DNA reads TGCGCCAGCAGCCCTTCTAAATCTGGGGCCAACGTCCTGACTTTC. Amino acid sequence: CASSPSKSGANVLTF.

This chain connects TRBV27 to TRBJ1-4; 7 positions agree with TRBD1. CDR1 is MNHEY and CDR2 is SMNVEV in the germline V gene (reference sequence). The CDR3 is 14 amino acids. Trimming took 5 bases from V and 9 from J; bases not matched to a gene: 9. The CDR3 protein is CASSPDRVAQKLFF. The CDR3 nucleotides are TGTGCCAGCAGTCCAGACAGGGTTGCTCAAAAACTGTTTTTT.

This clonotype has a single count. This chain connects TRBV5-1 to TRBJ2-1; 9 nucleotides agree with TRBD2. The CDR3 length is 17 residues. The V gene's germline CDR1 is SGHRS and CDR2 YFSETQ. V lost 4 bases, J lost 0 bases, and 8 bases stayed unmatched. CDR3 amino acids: CASSVSSGGFSYNEQFF. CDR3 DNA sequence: TGCGCCAGCAGCGTCTCCAGCGGGGGGTTCTCCTACAATGAGCAGTTCTTC.

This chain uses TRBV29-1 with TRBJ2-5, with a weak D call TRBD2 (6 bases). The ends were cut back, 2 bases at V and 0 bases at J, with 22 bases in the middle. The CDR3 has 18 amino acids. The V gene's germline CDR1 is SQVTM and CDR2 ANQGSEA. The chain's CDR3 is CSVELTIMAGQYQETQYF. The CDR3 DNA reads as TGCAGCGTTGAACTAACCATCATGGCGGGGCAGTACCAAGAGACCCAGTACTTC.

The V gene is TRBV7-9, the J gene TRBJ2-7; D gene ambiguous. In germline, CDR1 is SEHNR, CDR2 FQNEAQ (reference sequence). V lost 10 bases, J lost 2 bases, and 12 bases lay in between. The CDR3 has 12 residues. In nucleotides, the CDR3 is TGTGCCACCGGCAAGGGTACCTACGAGCAGTACTTC. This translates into CATGKGTYEQYF.

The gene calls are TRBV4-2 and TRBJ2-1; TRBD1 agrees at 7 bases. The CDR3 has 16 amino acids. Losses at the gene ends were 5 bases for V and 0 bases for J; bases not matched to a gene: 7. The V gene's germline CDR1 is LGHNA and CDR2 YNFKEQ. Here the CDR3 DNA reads TGTGCCAGCAGCTCTCACAGGGGAAGCTCCTACAATGAGCAGTTCTTC. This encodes CASSSHRGSSYNEQFF.

The CDR3 is CASSVGTGATEAFF. CDR3 bases: TGTGCCAGCAGCGTGGGGACAGGGGCGACTGAAGCTTTCTTT. V is TRBV9 and J is TRBJ1-1, with TRBD1 identical over 10 bases. Germline V gives CDR1 SGDLS, CDR2 YYNGEE. The V segment lost 2 bases and the J segment 5 bases; nucleotides outside the gene matches: 3. The CDR3 runs to 14 residues.

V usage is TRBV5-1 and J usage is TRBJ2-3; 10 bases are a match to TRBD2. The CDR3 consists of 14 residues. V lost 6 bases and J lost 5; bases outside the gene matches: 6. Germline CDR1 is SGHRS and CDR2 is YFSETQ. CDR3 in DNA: TGCGCCAGCACAAGCGGGGGGGCGGGAGATACGCAGTATTTT. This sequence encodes CASTSGGAGDTQYF.

CDR3 sequence reads: CASSTGSNQPQHF. The CDR3 region has the DNA TGCGCCAGCAGCACAGGGAGCAATCAGCCCCAGCATTTT. The chain employs TRBV5-1 and TRBJ1-5, with D maybe TRBD1 (6 bases). This CDR3 is 13 amino acids long. Germline V gene lookup returns CDR1 SGHRS and CDR2 YFSETQ. Trimming pared 4 bases from V and 1 base from J, leaving 6 bases between.

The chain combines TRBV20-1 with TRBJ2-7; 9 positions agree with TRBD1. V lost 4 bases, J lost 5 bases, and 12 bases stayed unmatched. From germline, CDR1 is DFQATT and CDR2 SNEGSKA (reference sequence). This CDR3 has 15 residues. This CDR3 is CSAKGQGIKWDEQYF. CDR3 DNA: TGCAGTGCTAAGGGACAGGGTATTAAGTGGGACGAGCAGTACTTC.

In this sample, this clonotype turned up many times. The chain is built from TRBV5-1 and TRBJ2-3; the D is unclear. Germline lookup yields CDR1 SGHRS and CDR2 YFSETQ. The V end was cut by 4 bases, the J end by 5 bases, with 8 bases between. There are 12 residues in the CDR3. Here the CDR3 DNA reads TGCGCCAGCAGCACCCACGGAGATACGCAGTATTTT. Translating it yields CASSTHGDTQYF.

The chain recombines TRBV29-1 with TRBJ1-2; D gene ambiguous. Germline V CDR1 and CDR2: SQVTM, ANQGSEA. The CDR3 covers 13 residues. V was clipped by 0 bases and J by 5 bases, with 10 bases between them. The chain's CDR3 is CSVEDLRRYGYTF. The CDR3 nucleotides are TGCAGCGTTGAAGATCTCCGACGGTATGGCTACACCTTC. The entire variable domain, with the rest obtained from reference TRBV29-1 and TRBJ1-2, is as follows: SAVISQKPSRDICQRGTSLTIQCQVDSQVTMMFWYRQQPGQSLTLIATANQGSEATYESGFVIDKFPISRPNLTFSTLTVSNMSPEDSSIYLCSVEDLRRYGYTFGSGTRLTVV.

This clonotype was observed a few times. The DNA for the CDR3 is TGTGCCAGCAGTTTAGTTCCGAGCCTAGGTTATGGCTACACCTTC. It yields the protein CASSLVPSLGYGYTF. This chain links TRBV12-3 or TRBV12-4 with TRBJ1-2; D uncertain. Deletions cut 1 base from V and 5 bases from J, with 14 bases between. The CDR3 contains 15 residues.

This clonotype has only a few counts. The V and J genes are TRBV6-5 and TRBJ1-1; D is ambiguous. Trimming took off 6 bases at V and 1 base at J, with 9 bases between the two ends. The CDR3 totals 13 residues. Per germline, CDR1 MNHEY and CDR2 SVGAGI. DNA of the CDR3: TGTGCCAGCAGGCGCCGGGGGAACACTGAAGCTTTCTTT. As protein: CASRRRGNTEAFF.

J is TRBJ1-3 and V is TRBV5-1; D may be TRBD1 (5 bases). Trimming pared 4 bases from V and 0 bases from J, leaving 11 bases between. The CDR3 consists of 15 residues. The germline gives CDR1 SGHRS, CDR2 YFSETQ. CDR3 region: CASSQDGTSGNTIYF. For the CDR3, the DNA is TGCGCCAGCAGCCAGGACGGGACCTCTGGAAACACCATATATTTT.

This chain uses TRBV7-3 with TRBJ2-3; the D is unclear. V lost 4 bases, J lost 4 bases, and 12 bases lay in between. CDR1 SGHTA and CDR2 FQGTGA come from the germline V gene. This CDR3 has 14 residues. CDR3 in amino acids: CASSSPTGADTQYF. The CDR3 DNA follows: TGTGCCAGCAGCTCTCCGACTGGGGCAGATACGCAGTATTTT.

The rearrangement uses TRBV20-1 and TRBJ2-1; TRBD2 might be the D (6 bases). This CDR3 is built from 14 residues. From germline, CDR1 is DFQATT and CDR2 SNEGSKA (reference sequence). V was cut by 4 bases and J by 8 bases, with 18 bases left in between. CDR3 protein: CSATGRGRIHEQFF. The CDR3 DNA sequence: TGCAGTGCTACCGGGAGAGGGAGGATCCATGAGCAGTTCTTC.

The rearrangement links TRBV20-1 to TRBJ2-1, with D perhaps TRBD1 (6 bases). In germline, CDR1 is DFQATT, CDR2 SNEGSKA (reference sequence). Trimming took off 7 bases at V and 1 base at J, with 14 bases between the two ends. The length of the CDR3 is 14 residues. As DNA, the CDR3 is TGCAGTGTTCCTCAAGGGGGTTCCTACAATGAGCAGTTCTTC. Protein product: CSVPQGGSYNEQFF.

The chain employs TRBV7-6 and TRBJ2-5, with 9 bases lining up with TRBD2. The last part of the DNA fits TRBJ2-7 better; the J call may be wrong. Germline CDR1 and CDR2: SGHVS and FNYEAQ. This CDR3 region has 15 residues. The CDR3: CASSWLAGWSYEQYF. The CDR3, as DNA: TGTGCCAGCAGTTGGCTAGCGGGGTGGTCCTACGAGCAGTACTTC.

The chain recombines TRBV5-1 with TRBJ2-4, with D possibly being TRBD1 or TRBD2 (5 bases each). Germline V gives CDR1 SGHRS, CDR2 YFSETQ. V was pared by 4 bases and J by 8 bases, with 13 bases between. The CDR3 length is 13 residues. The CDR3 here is CASSPQGRDIQYF. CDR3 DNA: TGCGCCAGCAGCCCCCAGGGACGGGACATTCAGTACTTC.

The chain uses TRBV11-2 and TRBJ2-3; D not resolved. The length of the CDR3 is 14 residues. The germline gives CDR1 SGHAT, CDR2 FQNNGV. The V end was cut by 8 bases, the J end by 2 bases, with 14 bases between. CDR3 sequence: CASRFEPYTDTQYF. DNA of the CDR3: TGTGCCAGCCGATTCGAGCCTTACACAGATACGCAGTATTTT.

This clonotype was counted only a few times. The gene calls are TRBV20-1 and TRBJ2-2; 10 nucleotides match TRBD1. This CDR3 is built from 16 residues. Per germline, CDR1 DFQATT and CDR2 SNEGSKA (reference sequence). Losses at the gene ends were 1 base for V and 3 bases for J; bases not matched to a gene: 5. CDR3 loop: CSARGTGGSYTGELFF. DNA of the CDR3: TGCAGTGCTAGAGGGACAGGGGGGTCCTACACCGGGGAGCTGTTTTTT.

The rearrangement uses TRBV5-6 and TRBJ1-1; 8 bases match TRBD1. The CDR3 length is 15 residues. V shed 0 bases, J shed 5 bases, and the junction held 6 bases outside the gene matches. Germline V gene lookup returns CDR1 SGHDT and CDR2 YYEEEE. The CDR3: CASSLAPRGLTEAFF. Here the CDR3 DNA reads TGTGCCAGCAGCTTGGCCCCCAGGGGGCTGACTGAAGCTTTCTTT.

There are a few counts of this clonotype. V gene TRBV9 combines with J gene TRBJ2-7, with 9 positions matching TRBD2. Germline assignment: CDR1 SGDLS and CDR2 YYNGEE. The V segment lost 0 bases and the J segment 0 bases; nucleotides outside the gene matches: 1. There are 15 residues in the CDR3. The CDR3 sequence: CASSVASGASYEQYF. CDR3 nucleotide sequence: TGTGCCAGCAGCGTAGCTAGCGGGGCCTCCTACGAGCAGTACTTC. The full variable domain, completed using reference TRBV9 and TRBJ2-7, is DSGVTQTPKHLITATGQRVTLRCSPRSGDLSVYWYQQSLDQGLQFLIQYYNGEERAKGNILERFSAQQFPDLHSELNLSSLELGDSALYFCASSVASGASYEQYFGPGTRLTVT.

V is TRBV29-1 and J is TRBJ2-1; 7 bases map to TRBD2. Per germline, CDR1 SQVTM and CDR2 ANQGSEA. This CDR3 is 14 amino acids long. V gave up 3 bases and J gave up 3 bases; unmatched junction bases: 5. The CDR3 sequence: CSVEPRDYYNEQFF. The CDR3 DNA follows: TGCAGCGTTGAGCCCCGGGACTACTACAATGAGCAGTTCTTC.

Written as DNA, the CDR3 is TGTGCCAGCAGCTTAGGGGGGCGGCTTTCGGCCCAGTACTTC. As protein: CASSLGGRLSAQYF. The V call is TRBV7-2, the J call TRBJ2-5; D perhaps matches TRBD1 (6 bases). Germline lookup yields CDR1 SGHTA and CDR2 FQGNSA. V was pared by 1 base and J by 9 bases, with 15 bases between. CDR3 length: 14 amino acids.

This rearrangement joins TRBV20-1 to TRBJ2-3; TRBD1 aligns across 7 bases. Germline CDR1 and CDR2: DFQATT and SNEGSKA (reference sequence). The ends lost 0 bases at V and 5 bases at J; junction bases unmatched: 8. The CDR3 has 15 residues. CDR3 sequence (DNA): TGCAGTGCTAGAGATAACACAGGGGCGATAGATACGCAGTATTTT. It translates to CSARDNTGAIDTQYF.

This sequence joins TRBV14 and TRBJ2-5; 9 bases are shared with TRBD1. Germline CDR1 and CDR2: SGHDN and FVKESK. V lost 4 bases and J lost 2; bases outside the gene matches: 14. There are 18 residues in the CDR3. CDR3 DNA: TGTGCCAGCAGCCCTCGCCACAGGGGGCAGGACCCGCAAGAGACCCAGTACTTC. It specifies CASSPRHRGQDPQETQYF.

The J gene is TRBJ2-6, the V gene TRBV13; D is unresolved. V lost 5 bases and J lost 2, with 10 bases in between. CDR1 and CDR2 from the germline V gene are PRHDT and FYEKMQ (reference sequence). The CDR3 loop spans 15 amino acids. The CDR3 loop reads CASSPHGAGANVLTF. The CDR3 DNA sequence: TGTGCCAGCAGCCCGCACGGAGCTGGGGCCAACGTCCTGACTTTC.